These 23 T cell receptor beta chains were all obtained from the same sample, sequenced in a study of blood T cell repertoires in COVID-19 (dated by TCRdb to 2020 to 2021). The library was obtained by the immunoSEQ multiplex PCR assay. The source is immuneACCESS, and TCRdb retained only in-frame sequences with V and J called. Part of the clones is not carried over; for the studies checked, unresolved V genes explain less than half of this, and the remainder is unexplained. In all, the sample holds about 200,000 clones, and over 70% of those were seen once. 7% to 10% of the sample goes to the ten largest clones. Material: peripheral blood. Receptors originate from a woman in her forties or fifties with acute or convalescent COVID-19.

In this sample, this clone turned up once. The chain recombines TRBV6-5 with TRBJ2-3; D is uncertain. V lost 6 bases to trimming and J lost 4 bases, with 8 bases between them. Germline CDR1 is MNHEY and CDR2 is SVGAGI. There are 12 residues in the CDR3. CDR3 loop: CASSRTADTQYF. CDR3 nucleotide sequence: TGTGCCAGCAGCCGAACGGCAGATACGCAGTATTTT.

The chain carries TRBV18 and TRBJ1-2; 7 bases align to TRBD1. The CDR3 extends over 16 amino acids. Germline-derived CDR1 and CDR2 are KGHSH and LQKENI. The V segment lost 3 bases and the J segment 4 bases; nucleotides outside the gene matches: 11. CDR3 loop: CASSPGGGDQGYGYTF. CDR3 nucleotide sequence: TGTGCCAGCTCACCCGGAGGGGGCGATCAAGGCTATGGCTACACCTTC.

This clone appeared a single time. This sequence joins TRBV10-3 and TRBJ2-7, with 7 bases matching TRBD2. With 7 bases clipped from V and 5 bases from J, the junction kept 2 bases outside the gene matches. The CDR3 sequence is 11 residues long. In germline, CDR1 is ENHRY, CDR2 SYGVKD. CDR3 DNA sequence: TGTGCCATCACGAGCGGGAACGAGCAGTACTTC. Its protein product is CAITSGNEQYF.

The chain employs TRBV18 and TRBJ2-1; D not resolved. The germline V gene has CDR1 KGHSH and CDR2 LQKENI. There are 16 residues in the CDR3. Between the trimmed V and J ends, which lost 3 bases and 1 base, there was a span of 13 bases. The CDR3 DNA reads as TGTGCCAGCTCACCGGGTAGCCTGAGGTCCTACAATGAGCAGTTCTTC. This codes for CASSPGSLRSYNEQFF.

The gene calls are TRBV7-2 and TRBJ2-3, with 11 bases matching TRBD2. J was trimmed by 2 bases and V by 5 bases; bases with no gene match: 3. Germline loops: CDR1 SGHTA, CDR2 FQGNSA. CDR3 length: 15 amino acids. DNA for the CDR3: TGTGCCAGCAGCGTGACTAGCGGGGACACAGATACGCAGTATTTT. Its translation: CASSVTSGDTDTQYF. The whole variable domain, remainder taken from reference TRBV7-2 and TRBJ2-3, is GAGVSQSPSNKVTEKGKDVELRCDPISGHTALYWYRQSLGQGLEFLIYFQGNSAPDKSGLPSDRFSAERTGGSVSTLTIQRTQQEDSAVYLCASSVTSGDTDTQYFGPGTRLTVL.

This chain joins TRBV28 and TRBJ2-5; 7 positions match TRBD1. Germline V gene data show CDR1 as MDHEN and CDR2 as SYDVKM. The CDR3 contains 14 residues. Unmatched junction bases numbered 12, after V lost 5 bases and J lost 9 bases. The CDR3 protein is CASSRQGHGSAQYF. CDR3 coding DNA: TGTGCCAGCAGTCGACAGGGCCACGGTTCGGCCCAGTACTTC.

The genes are TRBV7-8 and TRBJ2-1; possibly TRBD2 for D (5 bases). CDR1 and CDR2 from the germline V gene are SGHVS and FQNEAQ. There are 14 residues in the CDR3. The ends were cut back, 0 bases at V and 4 bases at J, with 7 bases in the middle. The CDR3 DNA follows: TGTGCCAGCAGCTTAGCCGGGAAGTACAATGAGCAGTTCTTC. It codes for CASSLAGKYNEQFF.

V and J are TRBV6-5 and TRBJ2-5; tentative D call: TRBD1 (5 bases). CDR1 is MNHEY, CDR2 SVGAGI, per germline. V was trimmed by 5 bases and J by 1 base, leaving 8 bases between them. CDR3 size: 13 residues. Here the CDR3 DNA reads TGTGCCAGCAGTCAGGGCTTCCAAGAGACCCAGTACTTC. Amino acids: CASSQGFQETQYF.

The chain employs TRBV11-2 and TRBJ2-1; tentatively, D is TRBD1 (5 bases). CDR1 and CDR2 (germline): SGHAT, FQNNGV. Trimming took off 5 bases at V and 6 bases at J, with 20 bases between the two ends. This CDR3 has 16 amino acids. CDR3 loop: CASSPRASSEPNEQFF. In nucleotides, the CDR3 is TGTGCCAGCAGCCCCAGGGCCAGCTCAGAGCCCAATGAGCAGTTCTTC. Looking up the rest from reference TRBV11-2 and TRBJ2-1 gives the full variable domain: EAGVAQSPRYKIIEKRQSVAFWCNPISGHATLYWYQQILGQGPKLLIQFQNNGVVDDSQLPKDRFSAERLKGVDSTLKIQPAKLEDSAVYLCASSPRASSEPNEQFFGPGTRLTVL.

The rearrangement links TRBV15 to TRBJ2-5; D is ambiguous. The CDR3 covers 13 residues. Per germline, CDR1 LNHNV and CDR2 YYDKDF (reference sequence). The V end lost 4 bases, the J end lost 2 bases, and 8 bases lay between the germline ends. CDR3 coding DNA: TGTGCCACCAGCAAACCAGGTCAAGAGACCCAGTACTTC. Translation gives CATSKPGQETQYF.

V gene TRBV18 combines with J gene TRBJ1-2; the match to TRBD1 covers 7 bases. The V and J ends lost 6 bases and 4 bases, in that order; junction bases with no gene match: 8. Germline V CDR1 and CDR2: KGHSH, LQKENI. This CDR3 spans 14 amino acids. The CDR3 bases are TGTGCCAGCTCCGGGGACAGTCGGTCCTATGGCTACACCTTC. Translation: CASSGDSRSYGYTF.

This chain joins TRBV5-1 and TRBJ2-2; D gene uncertain. V was shortened by 0 bases and J by 2 bases, with 11 bases between the two germline ends. This CDR3 contains 16 residues. From germline, CDR1 is SGHRS and CDR2 YFSETQ. This CDR3 reads CASSLEPATNTGELFF. In nucleotides, the CDR3 is TGCGCCAGCAGCTTGGAGCCAGCGACCAACACCGGGGAGCTGTTTTTT.

CDR3 sequence reads: CASSFVRGVNTEAFF. In nucleotides, the CDR3 is TGTGCCAGCAGTTTTGTTCGGGGGGTGAACACTGAAGCTTTCTTT. This chain connects TRBV6-6 to TRBJ1-1; tentative D call: TRBD1 (5 bases). Trimming removed 4 bases at V and 0 bases at J, with 12 bases between. CDR3 length equals 15 residues. Germline CDR1 reads MNHNY; CDR2 reads SVGAGI (reference sequence).

This clone was detected once. This chain connects TRBV28 to TRBJ2-7; weak D call: TRBD1 (5 bases). Trimming removed 5 bases from V and 0 bases from J, with 23 bases in between. This CDR3 comprises 18 residues. The germline CDR1 and CDR2 sequences are MDHEN and SYDVKM. CDR3: CASSTRTPPLLYSYEQYF. The CDR3 region has the DNA TGTGCCAGCAGTACACGGACACCGCCTCTACTCTACTCCTACGAGCAGTACTTC.

The sample holds one count of this clone. The chain couples TRBV15 to TRBJ2-5; D unresolved. Germline V gene sequence: CDR1 LNHNV, CDR2 YYDKDF (reference sequence). CDR3 length equals 13 residues. The V end lost 5 bases, the J end lost 2 bases, and 9 bases lay between the germline ends. CDR3 DNA sequence: TGTGCCACCAGCGTTGGCTCTCAAGAGACCCAGTACTTC. Its protein is CATSVGSQETQYF.

This clone occurred a few times. The same CDR3 arises from other DNA sequences in this sample as well. The V and J genes are TRBV5-1 and TRBJ1-1; D is unclear. V lost 4 bases to trimming and J lost 0 bases, with 7 bases between them. Germline CDR1 SGHRS, CDR2 YFSETQ. The CDR3 runs to 13 residues. In DNA, the CDR3 is TGCGCCAGCAGCCCCCAGTTGAACACTGAAGCTTTCTTT. The encoded protein is CASSPQLNTEAFF. Full variable domain (rest looked up from reference TRBV5-1 and TRBJ1-1): KAGVTQTPRYLIKTRGQQVTLSCSPISGHRSVSWYQQTPGQGLQFLFEYFSETQRNKGNFPGRFSGRQFSNSRSEMNVSTLELGDSALYLCASSPQLNTEAFFGQGTRLTVV.

The J gene is TRBJ2-1, the V gene TRBV5-1; D possibly corresponds to TRBD2 (5 bases). V lost 0 bases to trimming and J lost 2 bases, with 9 bases between them. This CDR3 is 15 amino acids long. Germline-derived CDR1 and CDR2 are SGHRS and YFSETQ. The CDR3 loop reads CASSLGSETYNEQFF. CDR3 coding DNA: TGCGCCAGCAGCTTGGGTAGCGAGACCTACAATGAGCAGTTCTTC.

A single count supports this clone. The chain combines TRBV19 with TRBJ2-3, with 9 bases fitting TRBD1. This CDR3 region has 15 residues. Germline loops: CDR1 LNHDA, CDR2 SQIVND (reference sequence). Losses at the gene ends were 5 bases for V and 3 bases for J; bases not matched to a gene: 6. DNA for the CDR3: TGTGCCAGTAGTGAAGGGGACAGGGTTACAGATACGCAGTATTTT. Protein: CASSEGDRVTDTQYF. Full variable domain (remainder filled in from reference TRBV19 and TRBJ2-3): DGGITQSPKYLFRKEGQNVTLSCEQNLNHDAMYWYRQDPGQGLRLIYYSQIVNDFQKGDIAEGYSVSREKKESFPLTVTSAQKNPTAFYLCASSEGDRVTDTQYFGPGTRLTVL.

V usage is TRBV3-1 (or the pseudogene TRBV3-2) and J usage is TRBJ2-7, with a weak D call TRBD2 (5 bases). Trimming removed 4 bases at V and 1 base at J, with 14 bases between. CDR1 is LGHDT and CDR2 is YNNKEL in the germline V gene (reference sequence). This CDR3 comprises 15 residues. The CDR3 loop is CASSPRGVGSYEQYF. CDR3 sequence (DNA): TGTGCCAGCAGCCCCCGGGGAGTGGGGTCCTACGAGCAGTACTTC.

The chain employs TRBV12-2 and TRBJ1-1; TRBD1, as called in the table, went unchecked against the DNA. TRBV12-2 is a recognized pseudogene. The CDR3 runs to 17 residues. CDR3 in DNA: TGTGCAAGTCGCGGCCCTCAGAAACAGTCCACCCACACTGAAGCTTTCTTT. This sequence encodes CASRGPQKQSTHTEAFF.

The V call is TRBV3-1 (or the pseudogene TRBV3-2), the J call TRBJ1-2; D may be TRBD1 (6 bases). V shed 4 bases and J shed 0 bases, with 15 bases lying between them. Per germline, CDR1 LGHDT and CDR2 YNNKEL (reference sequence). The CDR3 covers 16 residues. The CDR3 region has the DNA TGTGCCAGCAGCCCATTTCTGACAGGAGCTAACTATGGCTACACCTTC. Its protein product is CASSPFLTGANYGYTF.

The rearrangement joins TRBV28 to TRBJ2-2; 10 bases match TRBD2. This CDR3 has 17 amino acids. Germline V gene data show CDR1 as MDHEN and CDR2 as SYDVKM. Trimming at V came to 3 bases and at J to 7 bases, leaving 11 bases not matched to a gene. CDR3 amino acids: CASSFLRAGGPIGELFF. The CDR3 coding sequence is TGTGCCAGCAGTTTTCTCCGAGCGGGAGGGCCGATCGGGGAGCTGTTTTTT.

The chain links TRBV7-8 to TRBJ2-5; 10 nucleotides agree with TRBD2. The germline gives CDR1 SGHVS, CDR2 FQNEAQ. The CDR3 is 16 residues long. The V and J ends lost 5 bases and 7 bases, in that order; junction bases with no gene match: 13. In nucleotides, the CDR3 is TGTGCCAGCAGCGCGACGACTAGCGGGCCTTCAACGACCCAGTACTTC. It yields the protein CASSATTSGPSTTQYF.